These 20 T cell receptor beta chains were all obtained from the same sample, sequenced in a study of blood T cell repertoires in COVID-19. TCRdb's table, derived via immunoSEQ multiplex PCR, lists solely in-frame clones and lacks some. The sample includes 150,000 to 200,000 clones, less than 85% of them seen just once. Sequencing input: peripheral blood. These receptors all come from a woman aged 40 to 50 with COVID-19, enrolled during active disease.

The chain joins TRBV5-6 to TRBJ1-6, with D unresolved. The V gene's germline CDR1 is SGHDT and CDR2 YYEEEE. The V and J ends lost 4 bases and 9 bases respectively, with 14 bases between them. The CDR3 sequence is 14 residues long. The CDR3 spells CASSPGHRGSPLHF. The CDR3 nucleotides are TGTGCCAGCAGCCCTGGCCACCGAGGTTCACCCCTCCACTTT.

The CDR3, as DNA: TGTGCCAGCAGCTTTGGTCAGGGGGCGTTGAATGAGCAGTTCTTC. Translated, it gives CASSFGQGALNEQFF. V usage is TRBV7-3 and J usage is TRBJ2-1; 8 nucleotides agree with TRBD1. The CDR3 has 15 residues. Germline V gene data show CDR1 as SGHTA and CDR2 as FQGTGA. V lost 3 bases to trimming and J lost 7 bases; unmatched junction nucleotides: 8. Complete variable domain (other parts from reference TRBV7-3 and TRBJ2-1): GAGVSQTPSNKVTEKGKYVELRCDPISGHTALYWYRQSLGQGPEFLIYFQGTGAADDSGLPNDRFFAVRPEGSVSTLKIQRTERGDSAVYLCASSFGQGALNEQFFGPGTRLTVL.

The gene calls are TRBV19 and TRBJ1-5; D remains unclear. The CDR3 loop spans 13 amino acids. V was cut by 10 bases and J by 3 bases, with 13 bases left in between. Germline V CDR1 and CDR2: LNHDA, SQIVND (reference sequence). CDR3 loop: CATCRQLNQPQHF. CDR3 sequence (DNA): TGTGCCACGTGCAGGCAGCTCAATCAGCCCCAGCATTTT.

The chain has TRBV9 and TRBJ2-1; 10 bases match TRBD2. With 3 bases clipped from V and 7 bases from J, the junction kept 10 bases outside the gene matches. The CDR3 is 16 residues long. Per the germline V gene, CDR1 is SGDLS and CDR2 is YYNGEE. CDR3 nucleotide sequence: TGTGCCAGCAGCGCCGGATCTAGCGGGGGTCTGAATGAGCAGTTCTTC. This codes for CASSAGSSGGLNEQFF.

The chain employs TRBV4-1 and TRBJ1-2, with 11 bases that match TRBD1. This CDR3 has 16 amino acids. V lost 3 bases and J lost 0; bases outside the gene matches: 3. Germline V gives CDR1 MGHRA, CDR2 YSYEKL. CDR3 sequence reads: CASSHGQGAANYGYTF. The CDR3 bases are TGCGCCAGCAGCCACGGACAGGGGGCTGCTAACTATGGCTACACCTTC.

CDR3 DNA sequence: TGTGCCAGCAGTCCTAGCCCGGGGGGGCGAAACACCATATATTTT. Protein sequence: CASSPSPGGRNTIYF. V gene TRBV13 combines with J gene TRBJ1-3; D is perhaps TRBD1 (6 bases). This CDR3 contains 15 residues. Germline assignment: CDR1 PRHDT and CDR2 FYEKMQ (reference sequence). V gave up 6 bases and J gave up 5 bases, with 17 bases separating them.

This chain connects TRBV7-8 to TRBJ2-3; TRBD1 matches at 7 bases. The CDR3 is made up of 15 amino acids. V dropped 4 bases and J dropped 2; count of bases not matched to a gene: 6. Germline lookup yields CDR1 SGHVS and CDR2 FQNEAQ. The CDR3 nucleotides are TGTGCCAGCAGCTCGCAGGGGGACCCCACAGATACGCAGTATTTT. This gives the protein CASSSQGDPTDTQYF.

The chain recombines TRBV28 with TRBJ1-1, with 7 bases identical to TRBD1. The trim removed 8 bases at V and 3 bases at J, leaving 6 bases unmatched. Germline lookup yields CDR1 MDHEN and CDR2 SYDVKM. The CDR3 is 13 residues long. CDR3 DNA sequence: TGTGCCAGCGTCGACAGGGATTACACTGAAGCTTTCTTT. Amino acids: CASVDRDYTEAFF.

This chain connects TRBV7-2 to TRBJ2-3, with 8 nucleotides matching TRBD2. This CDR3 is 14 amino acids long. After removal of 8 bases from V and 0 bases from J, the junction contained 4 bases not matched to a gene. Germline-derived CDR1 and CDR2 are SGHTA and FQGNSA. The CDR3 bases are TGTGCCAGCCGTAGCGGGGTGAGCACAGATACGCAGTATTTT. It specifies CASRSGVSTDTQYF. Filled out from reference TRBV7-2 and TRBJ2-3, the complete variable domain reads GAGVSQSPSNKVTEKGKDVELRCDPISGHTALYWYRQSLGQGLEFLIYFQGNSAPDKSGLPSDRFSAERTGGSVSTLTIQRTQQEDSAVYLCASRSGVSTDTQYFGPGTRLTVL.

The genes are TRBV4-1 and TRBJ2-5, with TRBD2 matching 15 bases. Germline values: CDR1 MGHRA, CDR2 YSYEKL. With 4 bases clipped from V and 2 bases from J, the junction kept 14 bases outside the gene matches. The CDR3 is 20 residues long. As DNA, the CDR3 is TGCGCCAGCAGCCCGCCTATCGGACTAGCGGGAGGGCCGCAACAAGAGACCCAGTACTTC. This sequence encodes CASSPPIGLAGGPQQETQYF.

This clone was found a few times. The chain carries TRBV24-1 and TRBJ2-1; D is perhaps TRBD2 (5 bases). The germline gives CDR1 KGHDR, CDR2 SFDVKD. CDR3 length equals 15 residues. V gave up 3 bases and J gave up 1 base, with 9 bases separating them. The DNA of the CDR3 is TGTGCCACCAGTGATCCCCGGGGATCCTACAATGAGCAGTTCTTC. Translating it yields CATSDPRGSYNEQFF.

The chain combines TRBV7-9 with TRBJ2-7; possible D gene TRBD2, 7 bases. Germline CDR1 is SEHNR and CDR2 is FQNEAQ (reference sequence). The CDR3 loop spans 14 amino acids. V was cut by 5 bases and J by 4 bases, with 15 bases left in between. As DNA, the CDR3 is TGTGCCAGCAGCGGAGCGGAGGGGGGGTACGAGCAGTACTTC. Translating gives CASSGAEGGYEQYF.

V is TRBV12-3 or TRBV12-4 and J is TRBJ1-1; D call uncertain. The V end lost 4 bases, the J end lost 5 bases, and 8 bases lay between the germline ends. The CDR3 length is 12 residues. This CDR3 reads CASSSLFTEAFF. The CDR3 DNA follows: TGTGCCAGCAGTTCCCTGTTTACTGAAGCTTTCTTT.

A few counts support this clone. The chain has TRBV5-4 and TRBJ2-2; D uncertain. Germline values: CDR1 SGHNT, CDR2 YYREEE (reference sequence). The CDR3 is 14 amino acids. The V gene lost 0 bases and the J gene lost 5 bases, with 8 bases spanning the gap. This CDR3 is CASSLEQVTGELFF. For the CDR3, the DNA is TGTGCCAGCAGCTTGGAGCAGGTGACCGGGGAGCTGTTTTTT.

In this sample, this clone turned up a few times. For the CDR3, the DNA is TGTGCCAGCACCAGTCCGGGATTGTTGAGCACAGATACGCAGTATTTT. Translated: CASTSPGLLSTDTQYF. The chain joins TRBV28 to TRBJ2-3; possibly TRBD2 for D (5 bases). Germline V lookup: CDR1 MDHEN, CDR2 SYDVKM. Trimming shortened V by 7 bases and J by 0 bases, and 17 bases separated the two germline ends. The CDR3 consists of 16 residues.

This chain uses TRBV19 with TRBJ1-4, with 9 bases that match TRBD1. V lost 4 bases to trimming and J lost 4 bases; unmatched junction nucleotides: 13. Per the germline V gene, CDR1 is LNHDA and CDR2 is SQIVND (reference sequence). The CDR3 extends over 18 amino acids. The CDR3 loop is CASSNLMTNRGLNEKLFF. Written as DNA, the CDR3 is TGTGCCAGTAGTAACTTAATGACAAACAGGGGGCTTAATGAAAAACTGTTTTTT.

DNA for the CDR3: TGTGCCAGCTCAATCGGGTTGGGGCAGTTCTTC. Protein: CASSIGLGQFF. The rearrangement uses TRBV18 and TRBJ2-1, with D hard to call. The ends were cut back, 5 bases at V and 12 bases at J, with 11 bases in the middle. This CDR3 spans 11 amino acids. CDR1 and CDR2 from the germline V gene are KGHSH and LQKENI. Supplemented by reference TRBV18 and TRBJ2-1, the full variable domain reads NAGVMQNPRHLVRRRGQEARLRCSPMKGHSHVYWYRQLPEEGLKFMVYLQKENIIDESGMPKERFSAEFPKEGPSILRIQQVVRGDSAAYFCASSIGLGQFFGPGTRLTVL.

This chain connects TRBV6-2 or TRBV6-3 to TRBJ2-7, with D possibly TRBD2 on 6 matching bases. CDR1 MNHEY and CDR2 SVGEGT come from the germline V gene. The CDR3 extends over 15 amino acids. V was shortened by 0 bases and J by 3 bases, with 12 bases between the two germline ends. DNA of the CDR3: TGTGCCAGCAGTTACTCTGCGGGGCAGTTCTACGAGCAGTACTTC. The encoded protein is CASSYSAGQFYEQYF.

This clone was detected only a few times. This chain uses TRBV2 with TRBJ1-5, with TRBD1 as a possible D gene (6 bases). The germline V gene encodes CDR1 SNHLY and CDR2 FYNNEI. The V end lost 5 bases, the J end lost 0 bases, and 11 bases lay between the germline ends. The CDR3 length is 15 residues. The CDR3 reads CASSWGQGSNQPQHF. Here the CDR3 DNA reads TGTGCCAGCAGTTGGGGGCAGGGTAGCAATCAGCCCCAGCATTTT.

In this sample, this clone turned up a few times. The CDR3 DNA reads TGTGCCAGTAGAAAGAGCCTTAGCGCTAAGAACACCGGGGAGCTGTTTTTT. It is translated as CASRKSLSAKNTGELFF. The rearrangement joins TRBV19 to TRBJ2-2, with D maybe TRBD2 (5 bases). In germline, CDR1 is LNHDA, CDR2 SQIVND (reference sequence). Trimming pared 6 bases from V and 1 base from J, leaving 18 bases between. The CDR3 has 17 amino acids.